The 17 T cell receptor beta chains listed next were all sequenced from one sample in a study of regulatory T cells in long-lasting Graves disease. Specified time point: newly diagnosed GD, antithyroid drugs for less than 3 months. TCR sequences were obtained from RNA taken from PBMCs. TCR beta libraries were built with iRepertoire HTBI primers and Arm-PCR of CDR3 regions. TCRdb recomputed calls from the multiplex PCR reads with MiXCR, one row per CDR3 protein. The data hold about 430,000 distinct CDR3 sequences, with about 15% observed a single time. In addition, the sample was reused for a study of T cells in Graves' hyperthyroidism and ophthalmopathy.

This specimen consisted of peripheral blood mononuclear cells (PBMCs), obtained at new diagnosis, from a patient treated with antithyroid drugs. Every receptor here comes from a woman between 35 and 50 years old with Graves disease.

This clonotype was seen only a few times. The chain combines TRBV5-1 with TRBJ1-1, with 8 bases fitting TRBD1. CDR1 is SGHRS, CDR2 YFSETQ, per germline. The CDR3 runs 14 residues. V lost 3 bases and J lost 7; bases outside the gene matches: 8. The CDR3 DNA sequence: TGCGCCAGCAGCTCGGGGGGACAGGCCTTTGAAGCTTTCTTT. Translated: CASSSGGQAFEAFF.

This chain connects TRBV7-9 to TRBJ2-1, with D maybe TRBD2 (7 bases). Per the germline V gene, CDR1 is SEHNR and CDR2 is FQNEAQ (reference sequence). The length of the CDR3 is 15 residues. The germline V and J ends were trimmed by 4 bases and 7 bases, with 17 bases remaining between them. CDR3 in amino acids: CASSYGRRGANEQFF. DNA for the CDR3: TGTGCCAGCAGCTACGGGAGACGGGGGGCAAATGAGCAGTTCTTC.

This clonotype was found many times. The chain recombines TRBV25-1 with TRBJ1-4; no clear D gene. This CDR3 spans 14 amino acids. Germline V gives CDR1 MGHDK, CDR2 SYGVNS. Trimming cost V 2 bases and J 8 bases, with 12 bases left between them. CDR3 loop: CASSESGNYEKLFF. The CDR3 nucleotides are TGTGCCAGCAGTGAAAGCGGGAATTACGAAAAACTGTTTTTT.

The chain recombines TRBV9 with TRBJ1-3; D gene unclear. The ends were cut back, 0 bases at V and 0 bases at J, with 13 bases in the middle. This CDR3 is 17 amino acids long. Germline values: CDR1 SGDLS, CDR2 YYNGEE. This chain's CDR3 is CASSVALDGSSGNTIYF. CDR3 in DNA: TGTGCCAGCAGCGTAGCCCTCGACGGTAGCTCTGGAAACACCATATATTTT.

The table lists this clonotype with many counts. The chain joins TRBV28 to TRBJ2-2; D ambiguous. Germline CDR1 MDHEN, CDR2 SYDVKM. This CDR3 has 13 residues. V gave up 2 bases and J gave up 8 bases, with 9 bases separating them. The CDR3 protein is CASSLMLGGELFF. DNA for the CDR3: TGTGCCAGCAGTTTAATGTTAGGTGGGGAGCTGTTTTTT. Based on the CDR3 plus reference TRBV28 and TRBJ2-2, the full variable domain is DVKVTQSSRYLVKRTGEKVFLECVQDMDHENMFWYRQDPGLGLRLIYFSYDVKMKEKGDIPEGYSVSREKKERFSLILESASTNQTSMYLCASSLMLGGELFFGEGSRLTVL.

V is TRBV5-5 and J is TRBJ2-5, with D possibly being TRBD1 (6 bases). Germline assignment: CDR1 SGHKS and CDR2 YYEKEE (reference sequence). V dropped 4 bases and J dropped 2 bases, with 12 bases sitting between them. The CDR3 extends over 14 amino acids. CDR3 bases: TGTGCCAGCAGCGAAGGGACAACACAAGAGACCCAGTACTTC. Its protein product is CASSEGTTQETQYF.

The rearrangement joins TRBV5-6 to TRBJ1-2; D unresolved. V was pared by 2 bases and J by 3 bases, with 11 bases between. This CDR3 comprises 14 residues. Germline CDR1 reads SGHDT; CDR2 reads YYEEEE. The CDR3 nucleotides read TGTGCCAGCAGCTTACTACAAATGTACTATGGCTACACCTTC. Amino acid sequence: CASSLLQMYYGYTF.

This clonotype showed up just a few times. This chain links TRBV3-1 with TRBJ1-2, with D perhaps TRBD1 (5 bases). The germline V gene encodes CDR1 LGHDT and CDR2 YNNKEL (reference sequence). The V and J ends lost 0 bases and 6 bases respectively, with 14 bases between them. CDR3 length: 15 amino acids. CDR3 region: CASSQDLQPGHGYTF. Here the CDR3 DNA reads TGTGCCAGCAGCCAAGATCTCCAACCAGGGCATGGCTACACCTTC. Together with reference TRBV3-1 and TRBJ1-2, the CDR3 gives the full variable domain: DTAVSQTPKYLVTQMGNDKSIKCEQNLGHDTMYWYKQDSKKFLKIMFSYNNKELIINETVPNRFSPKSPDKAHLNLHINSLELGDSAVYFCASSQDLQPGHGYTFGSGTRLTVV.

J is TRBJ2-7 and V is TRBV28, with D possibly being TRBD2 (5 bases). Trimming stripped 6 bases from V and 0 bases from J, with 15 bases between. Germline CDR1 MDHEN, CDR2 SYDVKM. The CDR3 is made up of 15 amino acids. The CDR3 sequence: CASSSRRRSSYEQYF. CDR3 sequence (DNA): TGTGCCAGCAGCTCCCGGAGGCGCAGCTCCTACGAGCAGTACTTC. Full variable domain (outside the CDR3, taken from reference TRBV28 and TRBJ2-7): DVKVTQSSRYLVKRTGEKVFLECVQDMDHENMFWYRQDPGLGLRLIYFSYDVKMKEKGDIPEGYSVSREKKERFSLILESASTNQTSMYLCASSSRRRSSYEQYFGPGTRLTVT.

This clonotype was recorded many times. CDR3 amino acids: CASRETGTGYGYTF. The CDR3 DNA reads as TGTGCCAGCAGAGAAACCGGGACAGGGTATGGCTACACCTTC. The J gene is TRBJ1-2, the V gene TRBV5-4; 9 bases are shared with TRBD1. The CDR3 has 14 amino acids. From germline, CDR1 is SGHNT and CDR2 YYREEE (reference sequence). J was trimmed by 5 bases and V by 5 bases; bases with no gene match: 7. The full variable domain, rest sourced from reference TRBV5-4 and TRBJ1-2, is ETGVTQSPTHLIKTRGQQVTLRCSSQSGHNTVSWYQQALGQGPQFIFQYYREEENGRGNFPPRFSGLQFPNYSSELNVNALELDDSALYLCASRETGTGYGYTFGSGTRLTVV.

This clonotype was recorded a few times. Without the conserved terminal phenylalanine or tryptophan, this CDR3 likely stems from a read error. The chain is built from TRBV28 and TRBJ2-5; 12 positions agree with TRBD2. Germline loops: CDR1 MDHEN, CDR2 SYDVKM. The CDR3 spans 15 residues. The J segment lost 5 bases and the V segment lost 6 bases, leaving 7 bases of the junction unmatched. The CDR3 bases are TGTGCCAGCAGGGGGACTAGCGGGCTCTCGGAGACCCAGTACCTC. Protein product: CASRGTSGLSETQYL.

This clonotype occurred many times. The chain carries TRBV7-9 and TRBJ1-5; possibly TRBD1 for D (6 bases). There are 15 residues in the CDR3. The V and J ends lost 0 bases and 1 base respectively, with 7 bases between them. The germline CDR1 and CDR2 sequences are SEHNR and FQNEAQ (reference sequence). The CDR3 DNA follows: TGTGCCAGCAGCTTAGCAGGGGGGAGCAATCAGCCCCAGCATTTT. Translated, it gives CASSLAGGSNQPQHF.

This clonotype has at least ten counts. CDR3 loop: CSARDPPFF. The CDR3 DNA reads TGCAGTGCTAGAGATCCCCCGTTCTTC. The rearrangement joins TRBV20-1 to TRBJ2-1; D is unresolved. V lost 0 bases and J lost 15, with 6 bases in between. The germline V gene encodes CDR1 DFQATT and CDR2 SNEGSKA (reference sequence). CDR3 size: 9 residues.

This clonotype was recorded a few times. This chain connects TRBV12-3 or TRBV12-4 to TRBJ2-2; D is possibly TRBD2 (6 bases). The V gene lost 0 bases and the J gene lost 6 bases, with 11 bases spanning the gap. The CDR3 runs to 15 residues. For the CDR3, the DNA is TGTGCCAGCAGTTTAGCGGGAGGCCACGCCGGGGAGCTGTTTTTT. Residues: CASSLAGGHAGELFF.

The rearrangement links TRBV19 to TRBJ2-5, with 10 bases identical to TRBD2. V shed 4 bases, J shed 5 bases, and the junction held 19 bases outside the gene matches. The CDR3 contains 19 residues. CDR1 is LNHDA, CDR2 SQIVND, per germline (reference sequence). CDR3 sequence: CASSTSGAGGLLTQETQYF. Written as DNA, the CDR3 is TGTGCCAGTAGTACCTCCGGAGCGGGAGGGCTACTCACCCAGGAGACCCAGTACTTC.

This clonotype came up a few times. Since a much larger clone is just one base distant, this may be a read error. This chain joins TRBV27 and TRBJ2-5; 8 positions match TRBD1. The trim removed 2 bases at V and 5 bases at J, leaving 10 bases unmatched. Germline CDR1 is MNHEY and CDR2 is SMNVEV (reference sequence). The CDR3 is 16 amino acids. The CDR3 region is CASSLLPPGGGETQYF. Here the CDR3 DNA reads TGTGCCAGCAGTTTACTCCCTCCAGGGGGCGGCGAGACCCAGTACTTC.

This clonotype was seen ten or more times. The chain is built from TRBV12-3 or TRBV12-4 and TRBJ2-2, with D perhaps being TRBD1 or TRBD2 (5 bases each). The CDR3 is 15 amino acids. Trimming cost V 1 base and J 0 bases, with 6 bases left between them. DNA for the CDR3: TGTGCCAGCAGTTTAGGGGACGCGAACACCGGGGAGCTGTTTTTT. Translation: CASSLGDANTGELFF.